This T cell receptor beta chain comes out of a study of T cell responses to AZD1222 COVID-19 vaccine. Assay used: immunoSEQ multiplex PCR; TCRdb lists only in-frame clones, some missing. The table shows some 150,000 clones, with around 90% occurring only once. CDR3 length: 15 residues. The ends were cut back, 5 bases at V and 9 bases at J, with 20 bases in the middle. Germline V CDR1 and CDR2: MNHEY, SMNVEV (reference sequence). This sample comprised peripheral blood, obtained 28 days after the second AZD1222 dose. This TCR was recovered from an adult who received the AZD1222 COVID-19 vaccine. The J gene is TRBJ1-5, the V gene TRBV27, with no clear D. CDR3: CASSPTLGPLGPQHF. The CDR3 DNA follows: TGTGCCAGCAGTCCCACCCTCGGACCCTTAGGGCCCCAGCATTTT.